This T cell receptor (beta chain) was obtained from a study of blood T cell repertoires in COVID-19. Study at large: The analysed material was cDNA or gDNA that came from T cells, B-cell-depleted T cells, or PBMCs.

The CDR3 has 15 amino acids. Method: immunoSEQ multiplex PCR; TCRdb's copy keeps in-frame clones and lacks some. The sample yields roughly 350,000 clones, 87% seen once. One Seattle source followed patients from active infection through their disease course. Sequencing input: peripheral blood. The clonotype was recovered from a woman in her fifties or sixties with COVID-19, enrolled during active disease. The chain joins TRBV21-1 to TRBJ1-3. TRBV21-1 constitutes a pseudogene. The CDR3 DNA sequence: TGTGCCAGCAGGAAAGTAAAGAGCTCTGGAAACACCATATATTTT. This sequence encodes CASRKVKSSGNTIYF.